This TCR beta chain was sequenced during a study of blood T cell repertoires in COVID-19. Study-wide background: T cells, B-cell-depleted T cells, or PBMCs provided the cDNA or gDNA that served as material.

The CDR3 sequence is 14 residues long. V shed 1 base and J shed 1 base, with 10 bases lying between them. Germline V CDR1 and CDR2: GTSNPN, SVGIG (reference sequence). Under the authors' procedure: Using reference gene primer amplification, nucleated cell counts were estimated. Profiled with immunoSEQ multiplex PCR; TCRdb holds only in-frame clones, not every one. V, J and clone size are those of that table, while D and trimming were read from the DNA. The sample contains around 380,000 clones, approximately 80% of which appear only once. V is TRBV30 and J is TRBJ1-2; possible D gene TRBD1, 6 bases. The sequence came from a human donor with acute or convalescent COVID-19. The donor label of this sample is uncertain. Specimen: peripheral blood. CDR3 protein: CAWSASRGNYGYTF. CDR3 bases: TGTGCCTGGAGTGCGTCCAGGGGTAACTATGGCTACACCTTC.